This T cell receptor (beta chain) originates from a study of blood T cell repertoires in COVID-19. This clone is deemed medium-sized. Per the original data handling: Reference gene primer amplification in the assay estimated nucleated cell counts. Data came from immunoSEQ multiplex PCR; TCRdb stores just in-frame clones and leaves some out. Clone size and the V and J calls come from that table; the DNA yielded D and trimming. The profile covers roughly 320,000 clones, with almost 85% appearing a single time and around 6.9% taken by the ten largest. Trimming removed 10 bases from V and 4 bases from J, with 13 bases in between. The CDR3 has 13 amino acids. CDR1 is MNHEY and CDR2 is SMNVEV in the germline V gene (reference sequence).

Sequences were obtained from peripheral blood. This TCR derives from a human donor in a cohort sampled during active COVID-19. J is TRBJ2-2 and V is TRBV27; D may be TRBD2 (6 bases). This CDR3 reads CAIRTTLTGELFF. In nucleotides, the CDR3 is TGTGCCATCCGGACTACTCTCACCGGGGAGCTGTTTTTT.